This T cell receptor beta chain comes out of a study of spatial heterogeneity in lung cancer (dated by TCRdb to the late 2010s). Broadly, across the study: Samples were obtained from approximately 76 patients with early-stage, untreated non-small cell lung cancer from the lung TRACERx cohort. Follow-up PBMC samples were sequenced whenever the samples were available, and the median time to follow-up was roughly two years after resection. Beta-chain transcripts were consistently detected in greater numbers than alpha-chain transcripts, which likely reflects a higher abundance of beta-chain transcripts. In the raw uncorrected reads, each unique combination of TCR and UMI appeared more than ten times on average. In non-small cell lung cancer, the study quantitatively compared TCR alpha and beta repertoires across several tumor regions, matched nontumor lung, and blood. Nonsynonymous mutation counts, determined by whole-exome sequencing of tumor tissue, were related to features of the TCR repertoire. At surgery, 200 or so tumor regions, 61 to 65 matched nontumor lung samples and 56 PBMC samples were TCR-sequenced for both alpha and beta chains.

What the research found in general, with its limitations: Additional single-cell paired TCR alpha and beta sequencing was considered necessary to confirm, at a functional level, the hypothesis that regional TCRs recognize regional mutations. Comparisons of baseline and follow-up blood repertoires included only 15 or so patients. Ubiquitous expanded tumor TCRs were detected in blood more often at tumor resection than at routine follow-up.

Library generation was performed with 5' RACE. Sequencing was performed on a NextSeq 500. To allow correction of PCR and sequencing errors, the TCR library protocol tagged every TCR cDNA molecule with a unique molecular identifier. The published analysis was carried out like this. Decombinator tools were used for TCR identification, UMI-based error correction and CDR3 extraction. TCRs above a frequency of 2 per 1,000, corresponding to the top 1% of the tumor frequency distribution, were defined as expanded. Renyi diversity was calculated using the R vegan package after each repertoire was subsampled 100 times to 5,000 TCRs. CDR3 similarity networks were built from amino acid triplet string-kernel similarity, with CDR3s being connected when pairwise similarity was above 0.82. In-frame beta chains were kept once TCRdb had trimmed the public reads at Q25 with fastp and called clones with MiXCR. Entries are consolidated by CDR3 protein sequence, retaining the most common genes and DNA. These V and J calls originate from TCRdb's pipeline instead of the authors' own analysis. This sample is represented by around 110,000 distinct CDR3 sequences; more than 9% of them were singletons. The top ten clonotypes cover about 15% of the sample.

According to the study, the label for this sample's time point signals: blood at routine non-recurrence follow-up after resection. Without any cell sorting, TCR sequencing was performed on whole RNA extracted either from tumor and nontumor lung tissue or from cryopreserved PBMC samples. Only patients with enough RNA available from two or more tumor regions were chosen for TCR sequencing. CDR1 and CDR2, per the germline V gene (reference sequence), are PRHDT and FYEKMQ. The CDR3 runs 15 residues from the cysteine to the phenylalanine. Here the CDR3 DNA is all that survives: 45 bases in frame from base 1. Compared with germline, V lacks 5 bases and J lacks 4 bases; bases without a gene match: 7. This clonotype was seen only a few times. Its antigen is not yet known. No base quality information exists; no much larger clone differs at one position.

This receptor was obtained from a male donor with early-stage non-small cell lung cancer. The material sequenced was PBMCs, taken at follow-up. The chain employs TRBV13 and TRBJ2-1; TRBD2 lines up with 8 middle nucleotides. The DNA sequence is TGTGCCAGCAGCCCCGGGGGGGCCAGGTACAATGAGCAGTTCTTC. It specifies CASSPGGARYNEQFF.